The 16 T cell receptor beta chains reported below all come from one sample, sequenced in a study of sequential checkpoint blockade in melanoma (dated by TCRdb to the late 2010s). Sample treatment or condition, as interpreted from the label and publication: randomized to nivolumab then ipilimumab (arm A) or the reverse (arm B). Library creation used the immunoSEQ multiplex PCR assay. The table comes from immuneACCESS by way of TCRdb, which keeps in-frame sequences with V and J called. Part of the clones is missing from these tables; in studies checked, under half for an unresolved V gene and the rest for unknown reasons. For this sample there are 25,000 to 35,000 clones; roughly 80% appear just once. The ten largest make up around 23% of the sample. Sequencing was performed on CD8+ T cells sorted from blood (inferred from file names), taken from a patient given nivolumab and ipilimumab in sequence. The receptors were gathered from a human donor with melanoma.

A few counts support this clone. This rearrangement joins TRBV6-5 to TRBJ1-2; a weak D match, TRBD1 (5 bases). This CDR3 has 12 residues. V gave up 5 bases and J gave up 10 bases, with 14 bases separating them. The germline CDR1 and CDR2 sequences are MNHEY and SVGAGI. CDR3 DNA: TGTGCCAGCAGTGAAGCGTGGGGCCTCTACACCTTC. The encoded protein is CASSEAWGLYTF.

The chain joins TRBV7-9 to TRBJ2-7; 11 bases line up with TRBD2. The ends lost 5 bases at V and 3 bases at J; junction bases unmatched: 3. CDR3 size: 14 residues. Germline-derived CDR1 and CDR2 are SEHNR and FQNEAQ (reference sequence). The CDR3: CASSPGLAVYEQYF. In nucleotides, the CDR3 is TGTGCCAGCAGCCCGGGACTAGCGGTCTACGAGCAGTACTTC.

The gene calls are TRBV6-4 and TRBJ2-3; D is possibly TRBD2 (6 bases). Between the trimmed V and J ends, which lost 7 bases and 2 bases, there was a span of 16 bases. Germline V gene lookup returns CDR1 MRHNA and CDR2 SNTAGT. CDR3 length: 15 amino acids. The CDR3 DNA sequence: TGTGCCAGCATGGGACTTCGTACACCCACAGATACGCAGTATTTT. Amino acid sequence: CASMGLRTPTDTQYF.

This chain links TRBV6-5 with TRBJ2-2; no firm D call. Germline V gives CDR1 MNHEY, CDR2 SVGAGI. The V end was cut by 6 bases, the J end by 3 bases, with 14 bases between. This CDR3 is 15 amino acids long. The CDR3 coding sequence is TGTGCCAGCAGACTGCTTGGTACGGACACCGGGGAGCTGTTTTTT. Encoded protein: CASRLLGTDTGELFF.

This clone was observed a single time. This chain links TRBV6-5 with TRBJ1-1, with TRBD1 as a possible D gene (6 bases). Trimming left V 2 bases short and J 5 bases short, with 12 bases between. Germline CDR1 is MNHEY and CDR2 is SVGAGI. The CDR3 spans 14 residues. The CDR3 sequence: CASSYGGGLTEAFF. In DNA, the CDR3 is TGTGCCAGCAGTTACGGGGGCGGGTTAACTGAAGCTTTCTTT.

The gene calls are TRBV5-6 and TRBJ1-4; tentative D call: TRBD1 (6 bases). Trimming stripped 1 base from V and 8 bases from J, with 12 bases between. Germline-derived CDR1 and CDR2 are SGHDT and YYEEEE. The CDR3 length is 14 residues. CDR3: CASSLLQGHEKLFF. CDR3 nucleotides: TGTGCCAGCAGCTTGTTGCAGGGGCACGAAAAACTGTTTTTT.

The chain couples TRBV27 to TRBJ2-1, with 9 bases lining up with TRBD2. The V segment lost 1 base and the J segment 0 bases; nucleotides outside the gene matches: 7. The germline V gene has CDR1 MNHEY and CDR2 SMNVEV (reference sequence). This CDR3 region has 18 residues. In DNA, the CDR3 is TGTGCCAGCAGTTTATGGCCCCCTAGCGGGGCCTCCTACAATGAGCAGTTCTTC. Translating it yields CASSLWPPSGASYNEQFF.

The genes are TRBV29-1 and TRBJ2-5; D is uncertain. The CDR3 totals 12 residues. V was cut by 0 bases and J by 3 bases, with 5 bases left in between. Germline lookup yields CDR1 SQVTM and CDR2 ANQGSEA. CDR3: CSVEDLEETQYF. Written as DNA, the CDR3 is TGCAGCGTTGAAGATCTCGAAGAGACCCAGTACTTC. Drawing the rest from reference TRBV29-1 and TRBJ2-5, the complete variable domain is SAVISQKPSRDICQRGTSLTIQCQVDSQVTMMFWYRQQPGQSLTLIATANQGSEATYESGFVIDKFPISRPNLTFSTLTVSNMSPEDSSIYLCSVEDLEETQYFGPGTRLLVL.

The V gene is TRBV5-6, the J gene TRBJ2-1, with 10 positions matching TRBD2. J was trimmed by 4 bases and V by 5 bases; bases with no gene match: 6. CDR3 length: 15 residues. Per germline, CDR1 SGHDT and CDR2 YYEEEE. CDR3 nucleotides: TGTGCCAGCAGATGGGGACTAGCGCTATACAATGAGCAGTTCTTC. Its translation is CASRWGLALYNEQFF.

This clone was found a few times. This rearrangement joins TRBV13 to TRBJ2-2, with D possibly matching TRBD2 (7 bases). Germline CDR1 reads PRHDT; CDR2 reads FYEKMQ (reference sequence). The CDR3 runs to 17 residues. The V end was cut by 5 bases, the J end by 1 base, with 17 bases between. The CDR3 DNA reads as TGTGCCAGCAGCCCGACGAGGGGGGGACTGAACACCGGGGAGCTGTTTTTT. Translating gives CASSPTRGGLNTGELFF.

This rearrangement joins TRBV6-5 to TRBJ1-2; TRBD1 agrees at 7 bases. The CDR3 spans 13 residues. The V and J ends lost 6 bases and 2 bases, in that order; junction bases with no gene match: 3. Germline V CDR1 and CDR2: MNHEY, SVGAGI. The CDR3 DNA follows: TGTGCCAGCAGGATACAGGGGAACTATGGCTACACCTTC. As protein: CASRIQGNYGYTF.

The chain recombines TRBV19 with TRBJ1-3; 7 bases align to TRBD1. Germline trimming cut 9 bases from V and 2 bases from J; bases unmatched to any gene: 4. The CDR3 length is 13 residues. The germline CDR1 and CDR2 sequences are LNHDA and SQIVND (reference sequence). DNA for the CDR3: TGTGCCAGCCGCGACAGGGCTGGAAACACCATATATTTT. It codes for CASRDRAGNTIYF.

V usage is TRBV7-6 and J usage is TRBJ1-1; D might be TRBD1 (5 bases). Between the trimmed V and J ends, which lost 2 bases and 2 bases, there was a span of 15 bases. The CDR3 totals 16 residues. The V gene's germline CDR1 is SGHVS and CDR2 FNYEAQ. The CDR3 sequence: CASSLNRGGGNTEAFF. Here the CDR3 DNA reads TGTGCCAGCAGCTTAAATAGGGGAGGTGGAAACACTGAAGCTTTCTTT. Using reference TRBV7-6 and TRBJ1-1 for the parts outside the CDR3, the full variable domain is GAGVSQSPRYKVTKRGQDVALRCDPISGHVSLYWYRQALGQGPEFLTYFNYEAQQDKSGLPNDRFSAERPEGSISTLTIQRTEQRDSAMYRCASSLNRGGGNTEAFFGQGTRLTVV.

This rearrangement joins TRBV6-5 to TRBJ1-6; D may be TRBD1 (6 bases). Germline values: CDR1 MNHEY, CDR2 SVGAGI. CDR3 length: 14 amino acids. With 6 bases removed from V and 8 bases from J, the gap between germline ends came to 14 bases. The CDR3 here is CASRPQGSDSPLHF. In DNA, the CDR3 is TGTGCCAGCAGGCCTCAGGGGTCGGATTCACCCCTCCACTTT.

The genes are TRBV13 and TRBJ2-7, with TRBD2 matching 7 bases. Per germline, CDR1 PRHDT and CDR2 FYEKMQ (reference sequence). The V gene end was trimmed by 0 bases and the J gene end by 6 bases; junction bases not matched to a gene: 11. The CDR3 runs to 16 residues. The CDR3 loop reads CASSLGGGTAEGEQYF. The DNA for the CDR3 is TGTGCCAGCAGCTTAGGGGGAGGGACGGCGGAAGGCGAGCAGTACTTC.

The V call is TRBV19, the J call TRBJ2-3; a weak D match, TRBD2 (5 bases). The V and J ends lost 5 bases and 5 bases respectively, with 11 bases between them. The CDR3 extends over 13 amino acids. CDR1 is LNHDA and CDR2 is SQIVND in the germline V gene (reference sequence). Written as DNA, the CDR3 is TGTGCCAGTAGTTTCGGGAAGGTAGATACGCAGTATTTT. It encodes CASSFGKVDTQYF.